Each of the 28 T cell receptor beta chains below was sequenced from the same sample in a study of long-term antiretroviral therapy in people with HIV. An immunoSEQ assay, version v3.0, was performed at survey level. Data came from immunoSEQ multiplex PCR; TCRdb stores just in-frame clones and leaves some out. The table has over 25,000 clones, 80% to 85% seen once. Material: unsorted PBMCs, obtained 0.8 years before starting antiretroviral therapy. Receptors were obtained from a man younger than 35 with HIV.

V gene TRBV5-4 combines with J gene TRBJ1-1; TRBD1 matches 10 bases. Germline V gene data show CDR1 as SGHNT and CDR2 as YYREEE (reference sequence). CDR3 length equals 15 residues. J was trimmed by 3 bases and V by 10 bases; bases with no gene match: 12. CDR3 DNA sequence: TGTGCCGGAACGACAGGGGGCAGAGAGGACACTGAAGCTTTCTTT. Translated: CAGTTGGREDTEAFF.

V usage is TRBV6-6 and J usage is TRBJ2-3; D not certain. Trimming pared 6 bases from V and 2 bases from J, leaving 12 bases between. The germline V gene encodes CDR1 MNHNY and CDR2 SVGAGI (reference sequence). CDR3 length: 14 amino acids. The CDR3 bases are TGTGCCAGCAGGGGCCGAACTAACACAGATACGCAGTATTTT. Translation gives CASRGRTNTDTQYF.

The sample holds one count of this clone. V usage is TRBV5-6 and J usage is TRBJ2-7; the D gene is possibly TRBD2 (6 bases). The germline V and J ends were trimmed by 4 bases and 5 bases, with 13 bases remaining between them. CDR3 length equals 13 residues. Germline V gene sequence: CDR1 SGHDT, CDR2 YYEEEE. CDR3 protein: CASSPAGFNEQYF. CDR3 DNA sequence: TGTGCCAGCAGCCCCGCGGGGTTTAACGAGCAGTACTTC.

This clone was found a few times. The DNA for the CDR3 is TGTGCCAGCAGTGAACGGGGCCCGGACTATGGCTACACCTTC. Its protein is CASSERGPDYGYTF. The chain joins TRBV2 to TRBJ1-2; a weak D match, TRBD1 (5 bases). There are 14 residues in the CDR3. The V gene's germline CDR1 is SNHLY and CDR2 FYNNEI. V lost 2 bases to trimming and J lost 3 bases, with 10 bases between them.

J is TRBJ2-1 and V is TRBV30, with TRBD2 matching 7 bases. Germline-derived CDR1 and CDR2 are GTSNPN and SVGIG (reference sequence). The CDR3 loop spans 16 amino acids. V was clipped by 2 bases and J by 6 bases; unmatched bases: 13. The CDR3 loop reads CAWSSTLAVRSNEQFF. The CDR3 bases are TGTGCCTGGAGTTCCACCCTAGCGGTCAGAAGCAATGAGCAGTTCTTC.

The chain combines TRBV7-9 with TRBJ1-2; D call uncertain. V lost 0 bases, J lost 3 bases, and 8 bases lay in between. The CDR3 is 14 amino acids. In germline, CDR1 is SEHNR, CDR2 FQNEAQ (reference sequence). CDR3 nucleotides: TGTGCCAGCAGCTTAGCAGCGACGGACTATGGCTACACCTTC. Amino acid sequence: CASSLAATDYGYTF.

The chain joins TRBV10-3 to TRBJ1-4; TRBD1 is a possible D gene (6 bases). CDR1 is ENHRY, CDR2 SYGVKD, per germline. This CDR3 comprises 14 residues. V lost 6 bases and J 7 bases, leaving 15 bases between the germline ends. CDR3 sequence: CAISSEGGSEKLFF. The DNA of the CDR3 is TGTGCCATCAGCTCTGAGGGGGGCTCTGAAAAACTGTTTTTT.

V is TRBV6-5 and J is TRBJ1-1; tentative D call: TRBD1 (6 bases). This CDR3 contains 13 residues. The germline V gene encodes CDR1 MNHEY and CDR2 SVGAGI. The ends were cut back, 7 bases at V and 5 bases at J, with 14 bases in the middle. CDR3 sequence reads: CASIASRGTEAFF. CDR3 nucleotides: TGTGCCAGCATCGCTTCCAGGGGTACTGAAGCTTTCTTT.

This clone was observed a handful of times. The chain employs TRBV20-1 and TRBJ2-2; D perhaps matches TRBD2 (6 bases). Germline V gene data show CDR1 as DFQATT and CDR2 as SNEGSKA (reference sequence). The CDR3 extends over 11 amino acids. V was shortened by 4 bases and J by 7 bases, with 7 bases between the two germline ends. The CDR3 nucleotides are TGCAGTGCTATGCGGGGCGGGGAGCTGTTTTTT. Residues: CSAMRGGELFF.

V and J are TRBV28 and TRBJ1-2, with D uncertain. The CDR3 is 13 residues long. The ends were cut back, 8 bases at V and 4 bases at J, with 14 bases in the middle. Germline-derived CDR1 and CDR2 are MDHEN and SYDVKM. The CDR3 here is CASPGPRGYGYTF. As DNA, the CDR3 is TGTGCCAGCCCAGGCCCCCGGGGCTATGGCTACACCTTC.

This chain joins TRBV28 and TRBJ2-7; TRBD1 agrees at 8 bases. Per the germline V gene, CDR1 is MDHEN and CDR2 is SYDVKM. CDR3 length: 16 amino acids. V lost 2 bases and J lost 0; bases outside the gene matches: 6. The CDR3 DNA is TGTGCCAGCAGTTTAGCGGACAGGGTTTACTCCTACGAGCAGTACTTC. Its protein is CASSLADRVYSYEQYF.

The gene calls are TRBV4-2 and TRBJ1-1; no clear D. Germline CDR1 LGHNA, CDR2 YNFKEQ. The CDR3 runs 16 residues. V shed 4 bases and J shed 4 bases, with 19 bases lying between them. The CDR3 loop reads CASSPELGQVATEAFF. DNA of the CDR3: TGTGCCAGCAGCCCCGAACTCGGGCAGGTGGCCACTGAAGCTTTCTTT.

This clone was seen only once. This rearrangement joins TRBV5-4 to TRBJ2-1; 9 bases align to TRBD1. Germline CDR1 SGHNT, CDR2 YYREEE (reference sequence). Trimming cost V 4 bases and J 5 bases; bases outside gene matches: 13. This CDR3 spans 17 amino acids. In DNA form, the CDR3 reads TGTGCCAGCAGCCCCATGTCAGGGACAGGGTCTAACAATGAGCAGTTCTTC. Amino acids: CASSPMSGTGSNNEQFF. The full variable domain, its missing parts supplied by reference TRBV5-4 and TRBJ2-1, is ETGVTQSPTHLIKTRGQQVTLRCSSQSGHNTVSWYQQALGQGPQFIFQYYREEENGRGNFPPRFSGLQFPNYSSELNVNALELDDSALYLCASSPMSGTGSNNEQFFGPGTRLTVL.

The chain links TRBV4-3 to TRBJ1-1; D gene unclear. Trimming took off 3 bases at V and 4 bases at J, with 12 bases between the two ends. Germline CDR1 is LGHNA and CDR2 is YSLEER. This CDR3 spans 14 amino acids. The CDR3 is CASSQTSEVTEAFF. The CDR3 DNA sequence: TGCGCCAGCAGCCAGACCTCAGAAGTCACTGAAGCTTTCTTT.

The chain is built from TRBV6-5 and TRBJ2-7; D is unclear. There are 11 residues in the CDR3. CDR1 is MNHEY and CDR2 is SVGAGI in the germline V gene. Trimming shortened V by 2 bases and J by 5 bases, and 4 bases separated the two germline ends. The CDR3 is CASSYRDEQYF. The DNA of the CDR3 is TGTGCCAGCAGTTACAGGGACGAGCAGTACTTC.

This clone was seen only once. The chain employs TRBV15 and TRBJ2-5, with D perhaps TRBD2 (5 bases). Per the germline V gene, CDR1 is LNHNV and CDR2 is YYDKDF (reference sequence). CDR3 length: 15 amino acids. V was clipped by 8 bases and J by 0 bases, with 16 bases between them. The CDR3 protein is CATSLWTGDQETQYF. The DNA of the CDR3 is TGTGCCACCTCGCTTTGGACTGGCGACCAAGAGACCCAGTACTTC. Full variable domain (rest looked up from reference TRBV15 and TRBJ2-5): DAMVIQNPRYQVTQFGKPVTLSCSQTLNHNVMYWYQQKSSQAPKLLFHYYDKDFNNEADTPDNFQSRRPNTSFCFLDIRSPGLGDTAMYLCATSLWTGDQETQYFGPGTRLLVL.

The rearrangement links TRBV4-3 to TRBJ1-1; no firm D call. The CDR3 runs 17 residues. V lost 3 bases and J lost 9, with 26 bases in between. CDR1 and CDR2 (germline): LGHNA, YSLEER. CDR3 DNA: TGCGCCAGCAGCCAGGAAGAACCGAAAAGACGACCTCGGCAAGCTTTCTTT. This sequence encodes CASSQEEPKRRPRQAFF.

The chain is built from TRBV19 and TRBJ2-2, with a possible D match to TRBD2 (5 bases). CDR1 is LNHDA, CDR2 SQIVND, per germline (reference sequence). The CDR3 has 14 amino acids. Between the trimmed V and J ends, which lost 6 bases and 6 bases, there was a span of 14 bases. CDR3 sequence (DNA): TGTGCCAGTAGCCCGGGGTCGGGGTCCGGGGAGCTGTTTTTT. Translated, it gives CASSPGSGSGELFF.

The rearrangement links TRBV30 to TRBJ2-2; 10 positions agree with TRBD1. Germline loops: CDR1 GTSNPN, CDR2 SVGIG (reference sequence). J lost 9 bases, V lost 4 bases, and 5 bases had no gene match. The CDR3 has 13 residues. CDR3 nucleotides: TGTGCCTGGACTAGACAGGGGGCCAGGGAGCTGTTTTTT. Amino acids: CAWTRQGARELFF.

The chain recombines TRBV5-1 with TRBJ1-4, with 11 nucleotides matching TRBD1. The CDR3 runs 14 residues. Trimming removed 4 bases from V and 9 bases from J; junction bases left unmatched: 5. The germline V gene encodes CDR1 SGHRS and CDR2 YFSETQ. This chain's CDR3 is CASSTEDRGQKLFF. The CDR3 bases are TGCGCCAGCAGCACAGAGGACAGGGGGCAAAAACTGTTTTTT. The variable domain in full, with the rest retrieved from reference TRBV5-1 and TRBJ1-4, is KAGVTQTPRYLIKTRGQQVTLSCSPISGHRSVSWYQQTPGQGLQFLFEYFSETQRNKGNFPGRFSGRQFSNSRSEMNVSTLELGDSALYLCASSTEDRGQKLFFGSGTQLSVL.

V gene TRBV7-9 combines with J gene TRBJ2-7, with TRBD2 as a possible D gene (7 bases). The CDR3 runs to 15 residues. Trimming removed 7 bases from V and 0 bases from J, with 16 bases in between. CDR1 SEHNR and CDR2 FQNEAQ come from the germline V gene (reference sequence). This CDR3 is CASTHAGASSYEQYF. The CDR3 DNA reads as TGTGCCAGCACCCACGCGGGGGCAAGCTCCTACGAGCAGTACTTC.

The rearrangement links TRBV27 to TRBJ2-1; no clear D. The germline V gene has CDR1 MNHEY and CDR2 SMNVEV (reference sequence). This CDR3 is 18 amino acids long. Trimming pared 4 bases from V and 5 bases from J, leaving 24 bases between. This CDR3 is CASSSFAPLGDVNNEQFF. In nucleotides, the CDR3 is TGTGCCAGCAGTTCTTTCGCTCCCTTAGGCGACGTTAACAATGAGCAGTTCTTC.

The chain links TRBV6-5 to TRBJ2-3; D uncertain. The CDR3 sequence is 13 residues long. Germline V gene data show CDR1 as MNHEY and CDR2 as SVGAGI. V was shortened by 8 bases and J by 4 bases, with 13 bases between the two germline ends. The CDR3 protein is CASALMVADTQYF. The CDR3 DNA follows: TGTGCCAGCGCTCTGATGGTAGCAGATACGCAGTATTTT.

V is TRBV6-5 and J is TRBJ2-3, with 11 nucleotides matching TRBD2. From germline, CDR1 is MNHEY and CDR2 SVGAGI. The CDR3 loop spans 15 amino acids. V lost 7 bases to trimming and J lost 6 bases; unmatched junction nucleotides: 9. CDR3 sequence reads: CASKLRTSGLDTQYF. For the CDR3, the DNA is TGTGCCAGCAAACTTAGGACTAGCGGGCTCGATACGCAGTATTTT.

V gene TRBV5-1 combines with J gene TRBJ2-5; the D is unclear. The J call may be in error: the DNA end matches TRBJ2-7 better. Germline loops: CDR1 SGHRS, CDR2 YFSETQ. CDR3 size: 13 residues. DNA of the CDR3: TGCGCCAGCAGCTTGGAGGTCTCCTACGAGCAGTACTTC. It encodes CASSLEVSYEQYF.

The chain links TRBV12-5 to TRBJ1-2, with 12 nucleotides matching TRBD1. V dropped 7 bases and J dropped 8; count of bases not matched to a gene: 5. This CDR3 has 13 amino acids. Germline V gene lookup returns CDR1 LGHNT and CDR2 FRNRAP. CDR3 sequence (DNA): TGTGCTAGTGCTAGGGACAGGGGGCAAGGCTACACCTTC. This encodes CASARDRGQGYTF.

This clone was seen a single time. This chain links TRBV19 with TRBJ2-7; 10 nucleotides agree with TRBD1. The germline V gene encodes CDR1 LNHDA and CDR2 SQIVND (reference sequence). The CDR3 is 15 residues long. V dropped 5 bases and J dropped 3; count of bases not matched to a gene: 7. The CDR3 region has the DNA TGTGCCAGTAGTCAGGGACAGGGGTTTGGCTACGAGCAGTACTTC. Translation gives CASSQGQGFGYEQYF.

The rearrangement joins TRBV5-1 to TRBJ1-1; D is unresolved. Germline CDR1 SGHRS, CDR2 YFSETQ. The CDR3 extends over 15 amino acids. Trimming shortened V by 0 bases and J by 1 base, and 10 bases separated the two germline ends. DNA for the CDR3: TGCGCCAGCAGCTTGGGGCCAGGTTCGAACACTGAAGCTTTCTTT. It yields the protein CASSLGPGSNTEAFF.